The 12 T cell receptor beta chains below come from one sample, sequenced in a study of blood T cell repertoires in COVID-19. Clones were sequenced by immunoSEQ multiplex PCR, and TCRdb holds only the in-frame ones, with some missing. The sample holds almost 500,000 clones, approximately 91% seen once. The material sequenced was PBMCs or T cells enriched from blood (not recorded which). These TCRs come from a woman aged 55-70 years who had recovered from COVID-19.

The chain carries TRBV5-6 and TRBJ2-3, with TRBD1 as a possible D gene (5 bases). V dropped 1 base and J dropped 8 bases, with 17 bases sitting between them. Germline V gene lookup returns CDR1 SGHDT and CDR2 YYEEEE. The CDR3 loop spans 15 amino acids. The CDR3 region has the DNA TGTGCCAGCAGCTTGCAAGGGGCCCAAGCCGGTACGCAGTATTTT. It encodes CASSLQGAQAGTQYF.

V is TRBV18 and J is TRBJ1-2; 10 bases align to TRBD1. With V trimmed by 3 bases and J by 4 bases, 11 bases remained unmatched. CDR1 and CDR2 from the germline V gene are KGHSH and LQKENI. This CDR3 is 17 amino acids long. CDR3 nucleotides: TGTGCCAGCTCACCGGCCGGGACAGGGGCTCTTATCTATGGCTACACCTTC. Protein sequence: CASSPAGTGALIYGYTF.

This chain links TRBV10-3 with TRBJ1-1; the match to TRBD1 covers 12 bases. The CDR3 has 13 residues. After removal of 4 bases from V and 11 bases from J, the junction contained 5 bases not matched to a gene. Germline V gene lookup returns CDR1 ENHRY and CDR2 SYGVKD. The CDR3 nucleotides read TGTGCCATCAGTGGGCAGGGACAGGGGGCGGCTTTCTTT. This encodes CAISGQGQGAAFF.

The V call is TRBV1, the J call TRBJ1-6. TRBV1 is listed as a pseudogene. The CDR3 is 24 amino acids. CDR3 loop: CTSSQEREGPRVGPLFSYNSPLHF. The CDR3 DNA reads TGCACCAGCAGCCAAGAGCGGGAAGGACCCAGGGTAGGCCCACTCTTCTCCTATAATTCACCCCTCCACTTT.

The DNA of the CDR3 is TGCAGCGTTGGTCTAGTAGAGACCCAGTACTTC. This encodes CSVGLVETQYF. The V and J genes are TRBV29-1 and TRBJ2-5, with D unclear. The ends were cut back, 4 bases at V and 4 bases at J, with 7 bases in the middle. This CDR3 contains 11 residues. Germline-derived CDR1 and CDR2 are SQVTM and ANQGSEA.

V is TRBV7-2 and J is TRBJ1-2; TRBD1 is a possible D gene (6 bases). Germline CDR1 and CDR2: SGHTA and FQGNSA. V lost 0 bases and J 6 bases, leaving 17 bases between the germline ends. This CDR3 is 16 amino acids long. The CDR3 sequence is CASSLAGAFSPNGYTF. The CDR3 coding sequence is TGTGCCAGCAGCTTAGCGGGGGCATTCTCCCCTAATGGCTACACCTTC.

The chain has TRBV28 and TRBJ1-2, with TRBD1 matching over 8 bases. The length of the CDR3 is 13 residues. Trimming took 5 bases from V and 8 from J; bases not matched to a gene: 7. Germline loops: CDR1 MDHEN, CDR2 SYDVKM. The CDR3 loop is CASSQQDRAGYTF. Written as DNA, the CDR3 is TGTGCCAGCAGTCAACAGGACAGGGCGGGCTACACCTTC.

The chain is built from TRBV7-6 and TRBJ1-2; 8 positions agree with TRBD1. The germline V gene has CDR1 SGHVS and CDR2 FNYEAQ. The CDR3 contains 15 residues. V was pared by 0 bases and J by 2 bases, with 2 bases of the junction left unmatched. CDR3 sequence (DNA): TGTGCCAGCAGCTTAGCGGCAGGGGGCAACTATGGCTACACCTTC. This encodes CASSLAAGGNYGYTF.

The chain combines TRBV10-3 with TRBJ1-5; D might be TRBD1 (5 bases). This CDR3 spans 17 amino acids. Germline CDR1 reads ENHRY; CDR2 reads SYGVKD. V was cut by 3 bases and J by 1 base, with 16 bases left in between. In DNA, the CDR3 is TGTGCCATCAGTGACGAGTGGGGCGGGGGAAGCAATCAGCCCCAGCATTTT. Translated: CAISDEWGGGSNQPQHF.

V is TRBV4-1 and J is TRBJ1-2; TRBD1 aligns across 11 bases. The CDR3 has 15 residues. The V segment lost 3 bases and the J segment 7 bases; nucleotides outside the gene matches: 7. From germline, CDR1 is MGHRA and CDR2 YSYEKL. The CDR3 reads CASSQPGTGGFGYTF. The CDR3 nucleotides are TGCGCCAGCAGCCAGCCCGGGACAGGGGGTTTTGGCTACACCTTC.

This rearrangement joins TRBV21-1 to TRBJ2-5; the D call TRBD1 from the table was never checked on the DNA. TRBV21-1 is a listed pseudogene. The CDR3 covers 16 residues. The CDR3 region is CASSLLGTGWLETQYF. In nucleotides, the CDR3 is TGTGCCAGCAGCCTCCTGGGGACAGGGTGGCTGGAGACCCAGTACTTC.

This sequence joins TRBV21-1 and TRBJ2-7; the DNA was not used to check the table's D call, TRBD2. TRBV21-1 is marked as a pseudogene. The CDR3 totals 12 residues. This chain's CDR3 is CASGLEAYEQYF. In nucleotides, the CDR3 is TGTGCCAGCGGCCTCGAGGCGTACGAGCAGTACTTC.